This entry lists 5 T cell receptor beta chains sequenced from one sample in a study of T cells after yellow fever vaccination. TCRdb re-derived calls from the 5' RACE reads in MiXCR, one entry per CDR3 protein. The repertoire includes 170,000 or so distinct CDR3 sequences, approximately 6.2% of them detected once, and less than 3.5% sits in the top ten. The sequenced sample was CD4+ T cells sorted from PBMCs, obtained on the day of the first yellow fever vaccination. The receptors were gathered from a man in his late teens or twenties who received the YFV17D yellow fever vaccine.

In regard to this clonotype: A much bigger clone sits one base away, suggesting this may be a read error. This sequence joins TRBV7-2 and TRBJ1-5, with D unresolved. Between the trimmed V and J ends, which lost 1 base and 8 bases, there was a span of 9 bases. Germline CDR1 SGHTA, CDR2 FQGNSA. The CDR3 is made up of 13 amino acids. The CDR3 DNA reads as TGTGCCAGCAGCTTAGTCGACGTCGAGCCCCAGCATTTT. Translating gives CASSLVDVEPQHF.

V is TRBV6-1 and J is TRBJ2-1; TRBD2 matches at 13 bases. The CDR3 extends over 15 amino acids. CDR1 and CDR2 from the germline V gene are MNHNS and SASEGT. V dropped 7 bases and J dropped 6; count of bases not matched to a gene: 6. CDR3 sequence reads: CASTAGTSGANEQFF. DNA for the CDR3: TGTGCCAGCACAGCTGGGACTAGCGGGGCCAATGAGCAGTTCTTC.

This clonotype was seen only a few times. CDR3 nucleotide sequence: TGTGCCAGCTCACCAGAAAATCGGGGGTTTTACGAGCAGTACTTC. It specifies CASSPENRGFYEQYF. The genes are TRBV18 and TRBJ2-7; TRBD2 is a possible D gene (6 bases). The CDR3 extends over 15 amino acids. The V gene's germline CDR1 is KGHSH and CDR2 LQKENI. V lost 2 bases and J 4 bases, leaving 15 bases between the germline ends.

At least ten counts were recorded for this clonotype. The V and J genes are TRBV6-2 or TRBV6-3 and TRBJ1-1; D is unclear. From germline, CDR1 is MNHEY and CDR2 SVGEGT. CDR3 length: 12 amino acids. V was clipped by 6 bases and J by 12 bases, with 17 bases between them. Here the CDR3 DNA reads TGTGCCAGCAGCCCCGCTCTACGAACGACTTTCTTT. Its protein product is CASSPALRTTFF.

This clonotype was counted only a few times. J is TRBJ2-1 and V is TRBV27; D is possibly TRBD1 or TRBD2 (5 bases each). The CDR3 length is 17 residues. Germline CDR1 reads MNHEY; CDR2 reads SMNVEV (reference sequence). The V and J ends lost 6 bases and 3 bases respectively, with 21 bases between them. CDR3 residues: CASRPPWGTPRYNEQFF. In DNA, the CDR3 is TGTGCCAGCAGACCCCCTTGGGGGACGCCACGCTACAATGAGCAGTTCTTC.